This T cell receptor (beta chain) derives from a study of blood T cells in healthy people across ages. Approximately 10 milliliters of peripheral blood were drawn from each donor into EDTA-treated tubes. The CDR3 length equals 15 residues, ends included. Germline V gene sequence: CDR1 SEHNR, CDR2 FQNEAQ (reference sequence). A second PCR of about 7 to 12 cycles used a sample-barcoded 5' primer and a J-beta primer mix. MiXCR was run by TCRdb on the 5' RACE reads, yielding one entry per CDR3 protein. The table includes around 1.7 million distinct CDR3 sequences, 28% detected once. Concerning this clonotype itself: As yet, its antigen is unknown. The limits of the CDR3 on the DNA are not certain, so only TCRdb's listed CDR3 is given.

Broader study findings: Total diversity from one million sequenced T cells was likely underestimated.

The sequenced sample consisted of blood. The chain has TRBV7-9 and TRBJ2-6. The receptor was isolated from a woman aged 25 to 39 in good health. CDR3 protein: CASSLVGSGANVRTF.